This TCR beta chain was identified during a study of siplizumab effects on memory and regulatory T cells. Study-level findings and limits: Apparently key alloresponse contributors, naive T cells also seemed more diverse than memory cells. Confirmatory evidence of suppressive function in proliferating siplizumab-culture Tregs was not obtained.

Trimming cost V 4 bases and J 3 bases, with 14 bases left between them. The CDR3 contains 16 residues. CDR1 is SGHRS, CDR2 YFSETQ, per germline. Data came from immunoSEQ multiplex PCR; TCRdb stores just in-frame clones and leaves some out. The table records tens of thousands of clones, 80% to 90% of them present only once. With regard to this clone: Its target is unknown.

The sample comprised Tregs sorted from blood. V gene TRBV5-1 combines with J gene TRBJ2-6; D remains unclear. This TCR was sampled from a human donor in good health. The DNA of the CDR3 is TGCGCCAGCAGCCCCACCGCCGTAGGTGGGGCCAACGTCCTGACTTTC. Its protein is CASSPTAVGGANVLTF.